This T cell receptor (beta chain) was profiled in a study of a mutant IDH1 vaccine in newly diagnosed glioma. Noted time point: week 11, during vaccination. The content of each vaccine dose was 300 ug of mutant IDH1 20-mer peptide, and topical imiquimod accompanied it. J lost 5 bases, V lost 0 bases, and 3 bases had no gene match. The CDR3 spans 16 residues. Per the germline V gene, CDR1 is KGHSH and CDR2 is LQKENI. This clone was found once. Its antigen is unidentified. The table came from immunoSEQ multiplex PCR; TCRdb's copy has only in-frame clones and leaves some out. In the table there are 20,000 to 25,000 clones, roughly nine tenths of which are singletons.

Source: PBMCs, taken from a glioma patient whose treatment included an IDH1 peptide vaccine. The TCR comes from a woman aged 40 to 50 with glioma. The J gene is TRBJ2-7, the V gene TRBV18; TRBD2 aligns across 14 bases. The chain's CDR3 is CASSPPGLAGADEQYF. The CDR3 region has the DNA TGTGCCAGCTCACCACCGGGACTAGCGGGAGCCGACGAGCAGTACTTC.